A single sample is the source of the 20 T cell receptor beta chains below, sequenced in a study of human T cells and chemical hapten exposure. Time point of the sample: pre-sensitization, week 0. Noted treatment: therapeutic diphenylcyclopropenone sensitization with weekly scalp DPC. MiXCR was run by TCRdb on the RACE reads, yielding one entry per CDR3 protein. The data hold fewer than 200,000 distinct CDR3 sequences, with about 31% observed a single time. The sample in question was whole blood, obtained in connection with sensitization to the hapten diphenylcyclopropenone (DPC). Receptors were obtained from a young woman with alopecia areata. Some clones in this sample may be carry-over from other donors' samples.

The chain has TRBV10-3 and TRBJ2-3, with D unresolved. Per the germline V gene, CDR1 is ENHRY and CDR2 is SYGVKD. The length of the CDR3 is 14 residues. The V and J ends lost 0 bases and 6 bases respectively, with 10 bases between them. CDR3 DNA sequence: TGTGCCATCAGTGAGTCTAAGGCAGCCGATACGCAGTATTTT. Its translation: CAISESKAADTQYF.

This clonotype was found a few times. V gene TRBV28 combines with J gene TRBJ1-2; the match to TRBD1 covers 8 bases. Germline V gene data show CDR1 as MDHEN and CDR2 as SYDVKM. This CDR3 is 14 amino acids long. After removal of 10 bases from V and 5 bases from J, the junction contained 12 bases not matched to a gene. The CDR3 region has the DNA TGTGCCATATGCCCAGGGGGCAGGGAATATGGCTACACCTTC. Its protein is CAICPGGREYGYTF.

The V call is TRBV28, the J call TRBJ2-1; 11 bases match TRBD1. The CDR3 totals 18 residues. J lost 10 bases, V lost 6 bases, and 20 bases had no gene match. Germline CDR1 reads MDHEN; CDR2 reads SYDVKM. The CDR3 sequence is CASSAGTGGLAGVGEQFF. As DNA, the CDR3 is TGTGCCAGCAGCGCCGGGACAGGGGGTTTAGCGGGAGTAGGGGAGCAGTTCTTC.

The sample holds one count of this clonotype. The V and J genes are TRBV11-3 and TRBJ2-5; 7 bases agree with TRBD1. The CDR3 is 14 amino acids. Trimming at V came to 5 bases and at J to 3 bases, leaving 6 bases not matched to a gene. Germline V gives CDR1 SGHNT, CDR2 YENEEA. The chain's CDR3 is CASSARQGEETQYF. The CDR3 nucleotides read TGTGCCAGCAGCGCGAGGCAGGGGGAAGAGACCCAGTACTTC.

The chain has TRBV5-1 and TRBJ1-1, with TRBD1 matching over 9 bases. The CDR3 runs to 17 residues. Germline trimming cut 4 bases from V and 4 bases from J; bases unmatched to any gene: 14. Germline V gene data show CDR1 as SGHRS and CDR2 as YFSETQ. The CDR3 loop reads CASSPGTGLTAVTEAFF. CDR3 DNA sequence: TGCGCCAGCAGCCCCGGGACAGGGCTCACCGCGGTCACTGAAGCTTTCTTT.

This clonotype has more than one count but fewer than ten. The genes are TRBV11-1 and TRBJ2-5; D gene unclear. This CDR3 comprises 14 residues. Trimming took off 3 bases at V and 5 bases at J, with 13 bases between the two ends. In germline, CDR1 is SGHAT, CDR2 FQDESV (reference sequence). Written as DNA, the CDR3 is TGTGCCAGCAGCTTGTGGGCGGCTGGGGAGACCCAGTACTTC. As protein: CASSLWAAGETQYF.

This clonotype has just a few counts. This chain joins TRBV2 and TRBJ1-5; no definite D call. CDR3 size: 12 residues. Germline assignment: CDR1 SNHLY and CDR2 FYNNEI. Trimming took off 6 bases at V and 5 bases at J, with 8 bases between the two ends. CDR3 loop: CASSQRYQPQHF. The CDR3 DNA sequence: TGTGCCAGCAGCCAGAGGTATCAGCCCCAGCATTTT.

This clonotype was detected only a few times. The chain carries TRBV2 and TRBJ2-3; no clear D. The CDR3 length is 12 residues. Germline assignment: CDR1 SNHLY and CDR2 FYNNEI. The V end was cut by 2 bases, the J end by 6 bases, with 6 bases between. CDR3 sequence reads: CASSEQVDTQYF. CDR3 DNA sequence: TGTGCCAGCAGTGAACAGGTGGATACGCAGTATTTT.

This sequence joins TRBV20-1 and TRBJ2-3, with D unclear. The CDR3 runs to 15 residues. From germline, CDR1 is DFQATT and CDR2 SNEGSKA (reference sequence). V was clipped by 0 bases and J by 3 bases, with 13 bases between them. CDR3: CSARDQGFGTDTQYF. Here the CDR3 DNA reads TGCAGTGCTAGAGATCAAGGATTTGGTACAGATACGCAGTATTTT.

This sequence joins TRBV3-1 and TRBJ1-2; 9 bases map to TRBD1. Germline lookup yields CDR1 LGHDT and CDR2 YNNKEL (reference sequence). Trimming took 8 bases from V and 6 from J; bases not matched to a gene: 13. This CDR3 comprises 15 residues. CDR3 DNA sequence: TGTGCCAGCGCCAAAGCCGGACAGGGGTCGGATGGCTACACCTTC. Its protein is CASAKAGQGSDGYTF.

The chain has TRBV7-2 and TRBJ1-3; D may be TRBD1 (5 bases). Germline V gene lookup returns CDR1 SGHTA and CDR2 FQGNSA. Trimming took off 5 bases at V and 0 bases at J, with 14 bases between the two ends. The CDR3 contains 16 residues. The CDR3 protein is CASSLTGTVSGNTIYF. The CDR3 DNA sequence: TGTGCCAGCAGCCTTACCGGGACGGTCTCTGGAAACACCATATATTTT.

This clonotype has just a few counts. The chain uses TRBV5-1 and TRBJ2-5; TRBD2 agrees at 14 bases. The V and J ends lost 4 bases and 4 bases, in that order; junction bases with no gene match: 0. Germline V gene data show CDR1 as SGHRS and CDR2 as YFSETQ. The CDR3 loop spans 14 amino acids. Written as DNA, the CDR3 is TGCGCCAGCAGCGGGACTAGCGGGAGAGAGACCCAGTACTTC. Residues: CASSGTSGRETQYF.

The chain is built from TRBV20-1 and TRBJ2-2; D is uncertain. The CDR3 runs 11 residues. Trimming pared 6 bases from V and 7 bases from J, leaving 9 bases between. Germline CDR1 reads DFQATT; CDR2 reads SNEGSKA (reference sequence). CDR3 sequence reads: CSAAWGGELFF. The CDR3 DNA is TGCAGTGCCGCGTGGGGCGGGGAGCTGTTTTTT.

The chain is built from TRBV27 and TRBJ1-3, with D hard to call. Germline CDR1 reads MNHEY; CDR2 reads SMNVEV (reference sequence). There are 15 residues in the CDR3. The V gene lost 5 bases and the J gene lost 0 bases, with 11 bases spanning the gap. CDR3 sequence: CASSPTPSSGNTIYF. The CDR3 DNA reads as TGTGCCAGCAGTCCCACACCGAGCTCTGGAAACACCATATATTTT.

This clonotype was found a few times. This chain uses TRBV14 with TRBJ2-3; tentative D call: TRBD2 (6 bases). CDR3 length: 15 amino acids. Trimming stripped 1 base from V and 6 bases from J, with 14 bases between. Germline-derived CDR1 and CDR2 are SGHDN and FVKESK. The CDR3 coding sequence is TGTGCCAGCAGCCAAGGGGACTCCTCCCGGGATACGCAGTATTTT. It yields the protein CASSQGDSSRDTQYF.

The table lists this clonotype with a few counts. The rearrangement joins TRBV20-1 to TRBJ1-1; D is possibly TRBD1 (6 bases). CDR1 is DFQATT and CDR2 is SNEGSKA in the germline V gene (reference sequence). The CDR3 loop spans 11 amino acids. Trimming removed 4 bases from V and 4 bases from J, with 7 bases in between. CDR3 in amino acids: CSATDSTEAFF. CDR3 coding DNA: TGCAGTGCTACGGACAGCACTGAAGCTTTCTTT.

This clonotype was seen more than once but under ten times. This chain's CDR3 is CASSQPGQASNYGYTF. The CDR3 DNA reads as TGTGCCAGCAGCCAACCCGGACAAGCGTCTAACTATGGCTACACCTTC. This chain connects TRBV4-2 to TRBJ1-2; possible D gene TRBD1, 5 bases. V lost 2 bases, J lost 0 bases, and 13 bases lay in between. Germline V gives CDR1 LGHNA, CDR2 YNFKEQ. This CDR3 has 16 amino acids.

The CDR3 nucleotides are TGTGCCAGCAGCTTAGCCGGGACAGGGGCATCCTACGAGCAGTACTTC. It encodes CASSLAGTGASYEQYF. The chain combines TRBV7-2 with TRBJ2-7; 10 nucleotides align to TRBD1. The J segment lost 1 base and the V segment lost 0 bases, leaving 3 bases of the junction unmatched. The CDR3 consists of 16 residues. Per germline, CDR1 SGHTA and CDR2 FQGNSA.

This clonotype was seen a few times. V usage is TRBV2 and J usage is TRBJ1-2; D unresolved. The CDR3 runs to 12 residues. Trimming removed 0 bases from V and 10 bases from J, with 9 bases in between. Looked up from germline, CDR1 is SNHLY and CDR2 is FYNNEI. The CDR3 DNA follows: TGTGCCAGCAGTGAAGCGCTAAGGTTCTACACCTTC. Encoded protein: CASSEALRFYTF.

This CDR3 reads CASTKSGGGEKLFF. In DNA, the CDR3 is TGTGCCAGCACCAAGTCAGGGGGTGGTGAAAAACTGTTTTTT. The chain links TRBV6-6 to TRBJ1-4; 7 positions match TRBD1. The V and J ends lost 7 bases and 7 bases, in that order; junction bases with no gene match: 9. This CDR3 is 14 amino acids long. Germline loops: CDR1 MNHNY, CDR2 SVGAGI (reference sequence).